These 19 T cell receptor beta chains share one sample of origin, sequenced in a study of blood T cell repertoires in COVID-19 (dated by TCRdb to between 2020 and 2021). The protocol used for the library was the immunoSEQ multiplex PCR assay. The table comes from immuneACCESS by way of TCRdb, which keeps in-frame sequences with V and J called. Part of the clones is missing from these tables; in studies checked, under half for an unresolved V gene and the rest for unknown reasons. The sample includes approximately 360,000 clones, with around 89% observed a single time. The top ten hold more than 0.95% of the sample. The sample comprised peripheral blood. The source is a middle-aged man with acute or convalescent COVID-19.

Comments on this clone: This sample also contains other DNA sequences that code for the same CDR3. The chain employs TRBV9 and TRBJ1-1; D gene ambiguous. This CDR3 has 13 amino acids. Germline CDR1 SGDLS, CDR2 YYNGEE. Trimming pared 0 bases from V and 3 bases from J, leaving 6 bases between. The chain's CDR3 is CASSVGGDTEAFF. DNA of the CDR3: TGTGCCAGCAGCGTAGGAGGTGACACTGAAGCTTTCTTT.

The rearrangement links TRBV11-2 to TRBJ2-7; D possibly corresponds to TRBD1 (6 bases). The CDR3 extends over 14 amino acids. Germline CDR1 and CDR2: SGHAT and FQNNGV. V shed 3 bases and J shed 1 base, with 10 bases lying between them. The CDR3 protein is CASSFRQVSYEQYF. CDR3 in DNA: TGTGCCAGCAGCTTTAGACAGGTATCCTACGAGCAGTACTTC.

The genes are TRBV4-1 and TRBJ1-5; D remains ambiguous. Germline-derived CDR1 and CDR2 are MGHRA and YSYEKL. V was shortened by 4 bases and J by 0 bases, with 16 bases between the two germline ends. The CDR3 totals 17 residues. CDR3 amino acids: CASSPRGGSGSNQPQHF. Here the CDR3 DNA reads TGCGCCAGCAGCCCGCGAGGAGGGAGTGGTAGCAATCAGCCCCAGCATTTT.

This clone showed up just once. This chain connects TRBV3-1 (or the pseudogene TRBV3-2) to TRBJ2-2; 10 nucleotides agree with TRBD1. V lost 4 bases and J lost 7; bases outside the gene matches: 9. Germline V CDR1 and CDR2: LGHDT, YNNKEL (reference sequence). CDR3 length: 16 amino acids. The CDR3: CASSPPKTGGGGELFF. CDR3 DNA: TGTGCCAGCAGCCCCCCCAAGACAGGGGGCGGCGGGGAGCTGTTTTTT.

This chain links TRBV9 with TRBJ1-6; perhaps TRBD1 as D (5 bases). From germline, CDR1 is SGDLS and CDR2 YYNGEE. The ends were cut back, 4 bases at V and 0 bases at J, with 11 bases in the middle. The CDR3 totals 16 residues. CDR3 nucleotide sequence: TGTGCCAGCAGCCAGGTCGACAGCTCCTATAATTCACCCCTCCACTTT. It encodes CASSQVDSSYNSPLHF.

Here the CDR3 DNA reads TGTGCCAGTAAATTAGGGACTAGCGGGCAAGAGACCCAGTACTTC. Translating it yields CASKLGTSGQETQYF. The V and J genes are TRBV19 and TRBJ2-5; TRBD2 matches at 12 bases. Germline V gene data show CDR1 as LNHDA and CDR2 as SQIVND (reference sequence). J was trimmed by 2 bases and V by 7 bases; bases with no gene match: 5. The CDR3 spans 15 residues.

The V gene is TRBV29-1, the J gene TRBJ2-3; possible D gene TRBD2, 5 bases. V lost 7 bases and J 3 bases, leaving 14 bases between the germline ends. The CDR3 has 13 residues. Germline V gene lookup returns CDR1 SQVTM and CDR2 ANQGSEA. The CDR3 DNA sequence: TGCAGCGCCACCCGGACTCGTACAGATACGCAGTATTTT. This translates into CSATRTRTDTQYF.

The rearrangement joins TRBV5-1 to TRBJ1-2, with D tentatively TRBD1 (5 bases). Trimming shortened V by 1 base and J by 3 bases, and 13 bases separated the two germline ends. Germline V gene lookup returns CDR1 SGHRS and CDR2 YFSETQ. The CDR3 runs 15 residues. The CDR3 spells CASSLTRGGDYGYTF. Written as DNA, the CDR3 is TGCGCCAGCAGCTTGACTAGGGGAGGGGACTATGGCTACACCTTC. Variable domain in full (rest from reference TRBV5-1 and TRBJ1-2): KAGVTQTPRYLIKTRGQQVTLSCSPISGHRSVSWYQQTPGQGLQFLFEYFSETQRNKGNFPGRFSGRQFSNSRSEMNVSTLELGDSALYLCASSLTRGGDYGYTFGSGTRLTVV.

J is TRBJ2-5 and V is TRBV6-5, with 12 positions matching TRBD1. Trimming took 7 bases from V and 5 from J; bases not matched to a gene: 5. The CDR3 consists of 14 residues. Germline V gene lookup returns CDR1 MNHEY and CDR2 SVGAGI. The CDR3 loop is CASTRDRGRETQYF. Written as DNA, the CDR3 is TGTGCCAGCACCCGGGACAGGGGGCGGGAGACCCAGTACTTC.

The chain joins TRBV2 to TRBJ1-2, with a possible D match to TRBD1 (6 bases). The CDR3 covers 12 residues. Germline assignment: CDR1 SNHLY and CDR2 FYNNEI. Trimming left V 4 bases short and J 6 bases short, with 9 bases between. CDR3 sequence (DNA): TGTGCCAGCAGTGCTTCAGGGGATGGCTACACCTTC. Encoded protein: CASSASGDGYTF.

The CDR3 here is CASTPGPSREKLFF. The DNA for the CDR3 is TGTGCCAGCACGCCAGGCCCCAGTCGGGAAAAACTGTTTTTT. This chain connects TRBV2 to TRBJ1-4; D is uncertain. CDR3 length equals 14 residues. Trimming stripped 7 bases from V and 8 bases from J, with 17 bases between. CDR1 and CDR2 from the germline V gene are SNHLY and FYNNEI.

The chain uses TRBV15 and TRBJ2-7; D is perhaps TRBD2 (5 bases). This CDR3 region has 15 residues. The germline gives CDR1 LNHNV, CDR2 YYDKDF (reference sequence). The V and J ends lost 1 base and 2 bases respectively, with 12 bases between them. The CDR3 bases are TGTGCCACCAGCAGAGCCCCGCCGGGGACCTACGAGCAGTACTTC. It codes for CATSRAPPGTYEQYF.

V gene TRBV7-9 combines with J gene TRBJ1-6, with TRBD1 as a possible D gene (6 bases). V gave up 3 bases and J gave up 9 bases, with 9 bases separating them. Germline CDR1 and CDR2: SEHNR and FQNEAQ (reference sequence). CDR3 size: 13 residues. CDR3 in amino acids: CASSFGRGSPLHF. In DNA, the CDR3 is TGTGCCAGCAGCTTTGGCAGGGGTTCACCCCTCCACTTT.

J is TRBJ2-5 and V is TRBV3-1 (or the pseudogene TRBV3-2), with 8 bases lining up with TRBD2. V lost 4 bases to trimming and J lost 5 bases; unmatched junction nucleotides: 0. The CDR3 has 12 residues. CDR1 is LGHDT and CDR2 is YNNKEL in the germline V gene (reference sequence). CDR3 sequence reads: CASSRLAETQYF. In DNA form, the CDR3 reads TGTGCCAGCAGCCGACTAGCGGAGACCCAGTACTTC.

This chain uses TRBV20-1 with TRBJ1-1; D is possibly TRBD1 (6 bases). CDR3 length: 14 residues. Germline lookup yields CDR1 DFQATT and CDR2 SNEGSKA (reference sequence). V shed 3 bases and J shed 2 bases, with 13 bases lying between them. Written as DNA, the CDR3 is TGCAGTGCTAGTTCGCCGACAGGAAACACTGAAGCTTTCTTT. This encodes CSASSPTGNTEAFF.

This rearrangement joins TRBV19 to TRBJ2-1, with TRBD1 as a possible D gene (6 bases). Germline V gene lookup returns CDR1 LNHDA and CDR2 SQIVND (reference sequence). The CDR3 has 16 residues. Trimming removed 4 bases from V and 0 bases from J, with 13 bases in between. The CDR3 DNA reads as TGTGCCAGTAGTAATTACAGGGAGAGCTCCTACAATGAGCAGTTCTTC. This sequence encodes CASSNYRESSYNEQFF.

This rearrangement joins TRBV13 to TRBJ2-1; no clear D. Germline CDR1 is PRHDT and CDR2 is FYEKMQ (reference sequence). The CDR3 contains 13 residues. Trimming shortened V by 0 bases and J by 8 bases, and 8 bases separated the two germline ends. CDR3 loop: CASSLGTVHEQFF. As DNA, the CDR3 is TGTGCCAGCAGCTTAGGCACGGTCCATGAGCAGTTCTTC.

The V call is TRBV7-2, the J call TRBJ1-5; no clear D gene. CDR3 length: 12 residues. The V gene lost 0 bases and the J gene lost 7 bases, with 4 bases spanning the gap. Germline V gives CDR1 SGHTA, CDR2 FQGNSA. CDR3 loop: CASSLAGQPQHF. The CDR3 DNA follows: TGTGCCAGCAGCTTAGCGGGCCAGCCCCAGCATTTT.

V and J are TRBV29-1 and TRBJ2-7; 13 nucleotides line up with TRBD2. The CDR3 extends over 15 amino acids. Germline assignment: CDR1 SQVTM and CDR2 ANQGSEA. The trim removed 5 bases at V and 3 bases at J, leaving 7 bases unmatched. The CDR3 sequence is CSVPGTSGNVYEQYF. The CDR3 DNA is TGCAGCGTTCCCGGGACTAGCGGGAATGTCTACGAGCAGTACTTC.